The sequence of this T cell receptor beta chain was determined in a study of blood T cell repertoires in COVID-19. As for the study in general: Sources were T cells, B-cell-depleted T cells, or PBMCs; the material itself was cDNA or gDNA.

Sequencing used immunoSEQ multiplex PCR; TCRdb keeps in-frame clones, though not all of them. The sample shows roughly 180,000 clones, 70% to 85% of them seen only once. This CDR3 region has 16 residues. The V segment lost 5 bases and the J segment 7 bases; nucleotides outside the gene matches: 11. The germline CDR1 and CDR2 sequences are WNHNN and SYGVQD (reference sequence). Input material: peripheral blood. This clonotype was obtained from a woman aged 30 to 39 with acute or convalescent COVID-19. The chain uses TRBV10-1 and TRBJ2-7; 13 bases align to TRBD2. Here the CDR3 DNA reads TGCGCCAGCAGTCGAGGAAGACTAGCGGGAGGAGGGGAGCAGTACTTC. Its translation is CASSRGRLAGGGEQYF.